This paragraph covers one T cell receptor beta chain sequence. Antigen: not known. The junction differs from germline at one of its ends, possibly a read error. Healthy donors had no documented immune events, such as infections, while sampled. Per the germline V gene, CDR1 is SGHTA and CDR2 is FQGTGA. The CDR3 runs to 15 residues. These data are taken from a study of identifying expanded T cells in peripheral blood. Overall study findings and caveats: Across healthy donors, higher total template counts meant significantly greater approximately 2-week count variance. Differentially abundant clones: roughly 1.3 between replicates, approximately 15 at about two weeks, 19 to 20 at four.

Repertoires were generated with immunoSEQ multiplex PCR, while TCRdb's copy carries only in-frame clones and drops some. The profile shows some 78,000 clones, 84% of them singletons. The receptor's source is a person aged 18-70 years in good health. The chain joins TRBV7-3 to TRBJ2-3; D is undetermined. Material: blood. CDR3 sequence: CASSPQPQSRDTQYF. The CDR3 DNA reads TGTGCCAGCAGCCCCCAGCCCCAGAGCAGAGATACGCAGTATTTT.